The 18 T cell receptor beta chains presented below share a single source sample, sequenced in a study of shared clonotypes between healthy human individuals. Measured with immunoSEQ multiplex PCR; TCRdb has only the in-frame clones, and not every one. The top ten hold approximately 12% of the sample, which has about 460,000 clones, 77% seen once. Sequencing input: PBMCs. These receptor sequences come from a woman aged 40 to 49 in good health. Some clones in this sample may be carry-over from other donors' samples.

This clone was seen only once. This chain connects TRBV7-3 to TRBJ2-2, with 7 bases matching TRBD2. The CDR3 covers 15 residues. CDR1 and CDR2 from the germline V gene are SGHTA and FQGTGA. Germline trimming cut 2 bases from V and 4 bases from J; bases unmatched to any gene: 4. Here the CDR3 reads CASSLGLAVTGELFF. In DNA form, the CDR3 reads TGTGCCAGCAGCTTAGGGCTAGCGGTCACCGGGGAGCTGTTTTTT.

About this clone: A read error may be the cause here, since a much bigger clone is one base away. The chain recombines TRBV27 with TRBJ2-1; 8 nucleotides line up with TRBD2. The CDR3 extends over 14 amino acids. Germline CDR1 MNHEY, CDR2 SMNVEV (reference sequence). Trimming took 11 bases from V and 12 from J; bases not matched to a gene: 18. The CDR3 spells CASKTGTSLGWQFF. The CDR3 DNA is TGTGCCTCAAAAACCGGGACTAGTCTTGGGTGGCAGTTCTTC.

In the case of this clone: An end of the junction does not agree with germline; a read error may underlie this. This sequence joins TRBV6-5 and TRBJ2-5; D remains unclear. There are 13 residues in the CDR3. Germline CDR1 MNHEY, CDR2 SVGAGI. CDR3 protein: CAGSYRIQETQYF. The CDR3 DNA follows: TGTGCCGGCAGTTACAGAATTCAAGAGACCCAGTACTTC.

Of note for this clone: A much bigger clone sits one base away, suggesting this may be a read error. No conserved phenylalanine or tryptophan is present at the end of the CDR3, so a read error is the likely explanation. The DNA for the CDR3 is TGTGCCAGCAGTTTAAGACAGGGGGCTACAGGGGAGCAGTACCTC. This gives the protein CASSLRQGATGEQYL. The V call is TRBV11-2, the J call TRBJ2-7, with 10 bases matching TRBD1. The CDR3 covers 15 residues. Per germline, CDR1 SGHAT and CDR2 FQNNGV. V shed 6 bases and J 7 bases; nucleotides not matched to a gene: 12.

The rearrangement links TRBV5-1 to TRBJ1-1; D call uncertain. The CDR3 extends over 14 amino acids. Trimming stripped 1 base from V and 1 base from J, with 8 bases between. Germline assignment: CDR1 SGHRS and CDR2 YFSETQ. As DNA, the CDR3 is TGCGCCAGCAGCTTGATGACGGAGAACACTGAAGCTTTCTTT. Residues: CASSLMTENTEAFF.

CDR3 DNA: TGCGCCAGCAGCGCGGGACTAGCGGGAGTAGCTGGGGCCAACGTCCTGACTTTC. Its translation: CASSAGLAGVAGANVLTF. The chain carries TRBV5-1 and TRBJ2-6, with 14 bases identical to TRBD2. This CDR3 has 18 amino acids. CDR1 is SGHRS and CDR2 is YFSETQ in the germline V gene. With V trimmed by 4 bases and J by 2 bases, 5 bases remained unmatched.

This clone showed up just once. The CDR3 sequence is CASRRDPEETQYF. In DNA, the CDR3 is TGTGCCAGCAGGCGGGACCCCGAAGAGACCCAGTACTTC. The chain is built from TRBV2 and TRBJ2-5, with D possibly TRBD2 on 6 matching bases. The CDR3 loop spans 13 amino acids. Trimming left V 6 bases short and J 3 bases short, with 11 bases between. Germline V gene sequence: CDR1 SNHLY, CDR2 FYNNEI.

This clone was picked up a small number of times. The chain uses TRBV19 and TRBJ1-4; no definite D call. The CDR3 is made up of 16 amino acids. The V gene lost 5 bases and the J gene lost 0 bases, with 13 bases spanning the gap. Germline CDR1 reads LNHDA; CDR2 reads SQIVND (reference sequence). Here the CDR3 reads CASSDRHSATNEKLFF. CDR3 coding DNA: TGTGCCAGTAGTGACCGACACAGTGCAACTAATGAAAAACTGTTTTTT.

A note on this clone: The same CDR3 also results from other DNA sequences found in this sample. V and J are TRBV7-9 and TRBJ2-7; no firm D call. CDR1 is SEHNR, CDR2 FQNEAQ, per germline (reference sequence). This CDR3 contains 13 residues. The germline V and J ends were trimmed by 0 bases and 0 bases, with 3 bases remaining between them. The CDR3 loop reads CASSLAGSYEQYF. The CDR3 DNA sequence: TGTGCCAGCAGCTTAGCGGGCTCCTACGAGCAGTACTTC.

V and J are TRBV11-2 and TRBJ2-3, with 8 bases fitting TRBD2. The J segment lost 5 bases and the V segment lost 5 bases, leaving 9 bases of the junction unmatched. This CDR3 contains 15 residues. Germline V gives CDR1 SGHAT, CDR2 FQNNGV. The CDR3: CASSPGGGGRDTQYF. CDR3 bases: TGTGCCAGCAGCCCCGGGGGGGGAGGAAGAGATACGCAGTATTTT.

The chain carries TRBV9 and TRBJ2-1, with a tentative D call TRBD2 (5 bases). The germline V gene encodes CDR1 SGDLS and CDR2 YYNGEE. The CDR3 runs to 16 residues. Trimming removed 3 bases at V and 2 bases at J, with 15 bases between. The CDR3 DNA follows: TGTGCCAGCAGCGAACTAGGAACTGTCGCCTACAATGAGCAGTTCTTC. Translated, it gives CASSELGTVAYNEQFF. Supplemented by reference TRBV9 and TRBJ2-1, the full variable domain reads DSGVTQTPKHLITATGQRVTLRCSPRSGDLSVYWYQQSLDQGLQFLIQYYNGEERAKGNILERFSAQQFPDLHSELNLSSLELGDSALYFCASSELGTVAYNEQFFGPGTRLTVL.

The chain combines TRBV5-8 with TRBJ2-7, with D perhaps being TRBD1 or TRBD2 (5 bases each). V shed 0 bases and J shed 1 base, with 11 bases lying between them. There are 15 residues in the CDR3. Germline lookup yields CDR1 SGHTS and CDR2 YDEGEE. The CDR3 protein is CASSLEGPSSYEQYF. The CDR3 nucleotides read TGTGCCAGCAGCTTGGAGGGACCCTCATCCTACGAGCAGTACTTC.

For the CDR3, the DNA is TGTGCCAGCTCGGATGGAAATGAAAAACTGTTTTTT. This codes for CASSDGNEKLFF. This rearrangement joins TRBV6-6 to TRBJ1-4; D gene unclear. CDR3 size: 12 residues. Per the germline V gene, CDR1 is MNHNY and CDR2 is SVGAGI (reference sequence). Trimming removed 8 bases at V and 5 bases at J, with 9 bases between.

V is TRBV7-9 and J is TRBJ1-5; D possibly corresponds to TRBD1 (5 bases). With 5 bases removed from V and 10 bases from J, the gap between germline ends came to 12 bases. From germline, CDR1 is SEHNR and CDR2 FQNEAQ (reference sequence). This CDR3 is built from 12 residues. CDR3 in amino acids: CASSPGPVPQHF. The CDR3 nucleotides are TGTGCCAGCAGCCCGGGACCCGTCCCCCAGCATTTT.

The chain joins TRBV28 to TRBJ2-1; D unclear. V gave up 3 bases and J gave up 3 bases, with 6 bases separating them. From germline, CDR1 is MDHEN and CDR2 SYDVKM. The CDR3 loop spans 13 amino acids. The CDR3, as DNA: TGTGCCAGCAGTTTTTCGGACTACAATGAGCAGTTCTTC. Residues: CASSFSDYNEQFF.

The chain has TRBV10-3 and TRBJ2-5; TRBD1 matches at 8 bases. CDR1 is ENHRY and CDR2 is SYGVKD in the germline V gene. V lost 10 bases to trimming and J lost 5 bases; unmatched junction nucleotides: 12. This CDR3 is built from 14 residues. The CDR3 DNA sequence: TGTGCCAGCGACAGGGGAACTTTAGAGGAGACCCAGTACTTC. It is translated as CASDRGTLEETQYF.

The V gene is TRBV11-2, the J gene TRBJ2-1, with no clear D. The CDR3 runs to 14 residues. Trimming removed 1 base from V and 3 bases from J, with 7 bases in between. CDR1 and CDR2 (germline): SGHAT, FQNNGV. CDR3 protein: CASSLVSGYNEQFF. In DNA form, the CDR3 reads TGTGCCAGCAGCTTAGTCTCCGGCTACAATGAGCAGTTCTTC.

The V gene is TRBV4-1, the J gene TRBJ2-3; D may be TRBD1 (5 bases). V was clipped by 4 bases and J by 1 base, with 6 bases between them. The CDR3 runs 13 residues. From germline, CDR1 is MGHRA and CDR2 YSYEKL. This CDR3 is CASSRRGTDTQYF. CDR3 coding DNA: TGCGCCAGCAGCCGCAGGGGCACAGATACGCAGTATTTT.